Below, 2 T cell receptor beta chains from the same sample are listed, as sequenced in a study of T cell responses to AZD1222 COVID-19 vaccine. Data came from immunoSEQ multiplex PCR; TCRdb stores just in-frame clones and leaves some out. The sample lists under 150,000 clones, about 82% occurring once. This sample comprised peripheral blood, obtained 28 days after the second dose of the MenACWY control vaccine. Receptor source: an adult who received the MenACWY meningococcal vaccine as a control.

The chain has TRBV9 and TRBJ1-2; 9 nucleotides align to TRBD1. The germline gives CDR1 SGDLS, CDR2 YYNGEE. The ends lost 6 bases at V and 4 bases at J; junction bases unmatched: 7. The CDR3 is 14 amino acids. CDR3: CASTRTGDFYGYTF. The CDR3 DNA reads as TGTGCCAGCACTCGGACAGGGGACTTCTATGGCTACACCTTC.

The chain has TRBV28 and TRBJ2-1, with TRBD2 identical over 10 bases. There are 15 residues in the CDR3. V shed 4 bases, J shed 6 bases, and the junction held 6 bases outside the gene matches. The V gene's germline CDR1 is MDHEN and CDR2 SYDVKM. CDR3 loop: CASSSAGGQGNEQFF. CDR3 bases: TGTGCCAGCAGTTCAGCGGGGGGGCAAGGCAATGAGCAGTTCTTC.